This T cell receptor beta chain was profiled in a study of post-analysis software for immune sequencing data. The CDR3 covers 15 residues. The V gene lost 3 bases and the J gene lost 2 bases, with 13 bases spanning the gap. Germline assignment: CDR1 SEHNR and CDR2 FQNEAQ (reference sequence). Unique molecular identifiers tagged the TCR beta cDNA libraries. TCRdb recomputed calls from the PCR reads with MiXCR, one row per CDR3 protein. The table includes roughly 800,000 distinct CDR3 sequences, roughly 27% detected once. Overall study results and limits: Relative to controls, patients had five TRBV segments at higher frequency, with TRBV5-6, TRBV5-1 and TRBV20-1 among these.

Points on this clonotype: What it binds is unknown.

This sequence joins TRBV7-9 and TRBJ2-5; D remains unclear. Source material: blood. This TCR was recovered from a girl aged 10-17 years with multiple sclerosis. CDR3 residues: CASSFGQAEQETQYF. CDR3 sequence (DNA): TGTGCCAGCAGCTTTGGGCAGGCGGAACAAGAGACCCAGTACTTC.